One and the same sample provided the 30 T cell receptor beta chains below, sequenced in a study of beta chain features in type 1 diabetes. The investigators reverse transcribed all of the isolated RNA, so they sequenced expressed TCRB transcripts. The data were produced by immunoSEQ multiplex PCR, yet TCRdb's version contains in-frame clones alone and is incomplete. Of hundreds of thousands of clones in the sample, about a tenth were seen once. No antigens are known for them. The study's findings and limits: Type 1 diabetes patients showed a moderate but significant shortening of TCRB CDR3s in all four CD4+ subsets.

Sequencing used naive CD4+ T cells from blood. Receptors were obtained from a man aged 30-40 years with type 1 diabetes.

This clone was counted a few times. V and J are TRBV15 and TRBJ1-2; unclear D gene. Trimming stripped 0 bases from V and 6 bases from J, with 11 bases between. The germline V gene has CDR1 LNHNV and CDR2 YYDKDF (reference sequence). The CDR3 has 14 residues. DNA of the CDR3: TGTGCCACCAGCAGAGATCGGGAGAGAAATGGCTACACCTTC. It encodes CATSRDRERNGYTF. Combining the CDR3 with reference TRBV15 and TRBJ1-2 gives the whole variable domain DAMVIQNPRYQVTQFGKPVTLSCSQTLNHNVMYWYQQKSSQAPKLLFHYYDKDFNNEADTPDNFQSRRPNTSFCFLDIRSPGLGDTAMYLCATSRDRERNGYTFGSGTRLTVV.

The chain uses TRBV29-1 and TRBJ1-2; 7 bases fit TRBD1. Germline trimming cut 1 base from V and 8 bases from J; bases unmatched to any gene: 7. The germline CDR1 and CDR2 sequences are SQVTM and ANQGSEA. There are 13 residues in the CDR3. The CDR3 protein is CSVEVQGSGGYTF. DNA of the CDR3: TGCAGCGTTGAAGTACAGGGGAGTGGGGGCTACACCTTC.

This chain joins TRBV2 and TRBJ1-2; no clear D. The CDR3 is made up of 12 amino acids. The germline V and J ends were trimmed by 5 bases and 8 bases, with 12 bases remaining between them. Germline CDR1 reads SNHLY; CDR2 reads FYNNEI. CDR3: CASSRPRQGYTF. In nucleotides, the CDR3 is TGTGCCAGCAGTCGACCCAGGCAAGGCTACACCTTC.

This clone has only a few counts. The gene calls are TRBV6-1 and TRBJ2-1; D gene uncertain. Germline values: CDR1 MNHNS, CDR2 SASEGT. V gave up 3 bases and J gave up 4 bases, with 4 bases separating them. This CDR3 comprises 12 residues. For the CDR3, the DNA is TGTGCCAGCAGTGATCAGTACAATGAGCAGTTCTTC. Protein sequence: CASSDQYNEQFF.

This clone was counted a few times. The chain recombines TRBV10-3 with TRBJ1-1, with D unclear. CDR3 size: 13 residues. The V gene lost 10 bases and the J gene lost 1 base, with 13 bases spanning the gap. Germline CDR1 is ENHRY and CDR2 is SYGVKD. CDR3 in amino acids: CATGGNQNTEAFF. CDR3 nucleotides: TGTGCCACCGGAGGAAACCAGAACACTGAAGCTTTCTTT.

The rearrangement joins TRBV5-1 to TRBJ2-5, with 7 bases aligning to TRBD2. The V segment lost 5 bases and the J segment 2 bases; nucleotides outside the gene matches: 9. The CDR3 is 15 residues long. From germline, CDR1 is SGHRS and CDR2 YFSETQ. The CDR3 loop is CASRSMAGEQETQYF. The CDR3 DNA sequence: TGCGCCAGCAGGTCTATGGCGGGAGAACAAGAGACCCAGTACTTC.

This clone was observed a handful of times. The CDR3 sequence is CAWSLEVNTEAFF. The CDR3 nucleotides are TGTGCCTGGAGCCTCGAGGTGAACACTGAAGCTTTCTTT. This sequence joins TRBV30 and TRBJ1-1; D call uncertain. In germline, CDR1 is GTSNPN, CDR2 SVGIG (reference sequence). The V gene lost 3 bases and the J gene lost 0 bases, with 8 bases spanning the gap. The CDR3 sequence is 13 residues long.

Only one count was recorded for this clone. The genes are TRBV4-3 and TRBJ2-3; 9 nucleotides agree with TRBD2. The junction had 6 bases not matched to a gene; V was cut back by 4 bases and J by 1 base. The germline CDR1 and CDR2 sequences are LGHNA and YSLEER. This CDR3 comprises 16 residues. CDR3 in amino acids: CASSPSAGGRTDTQYF. The CDR3 DNA follows: TGCGCCAGCAGCCCCTCAGCGGGGGGTCGCACAGATACGCAGTATTTT.

The rearrangement links TRBV6-6 to TRBJ1-1; 7 bases align to TRBD1. The V gene's germline CDR1 is MNHNY and CDR2 SVGAGI (reference sequence). The length of the CDR3 is 12 residues. The V gene end was trimmed by 4 bases and the J gene end by 4 bases; junction bases not matched to a gene: 0. The CDR3 sequence is CASSSGGTEAFF. For the CDR3, the DNA is TGTGCCAGCAGTTCAGGGGGCACTGAAGCTTTCTTT.

This clone was observed a handful of times. V and J are TRBV7-3 and TRBJ1-4; 7 nucleotides match TRBD1. Germline-derived CDR1 and CDR2 are SGHTA and FQGTGA. The V segment lost 5 bases and the J segment 7 bases; nucleotides outside the gene matches: 10. CDR3 length equals 15 residues. CDR3 sequence (DNA): TGTGCCAGCAGCCCCACAGGGGCTGCACGTGAAAAACTGTTTTTT. Protein: CASSPTGAAREKLFF.

This chain joins TRBV5-1 and TRBJ2-7; D remains ambiguous. The ends were cut back, 3 bases at V and 7 bases at J, with 11 bases in the middle. CDR1 is SGHRS, CDR2 YFSETQ, per germline. The CDR3 contains 12 residues. CDR3 DNA sequence: TGCGCCAGCAGCTCGCAGATGGAGGAGCAGTACTTC. This gives the protein CASSSQMEEQYF.

The chain carries TRBV28 and TRBJ2-6; the match to TRBD2 covers 7 bases. V lost 6 bases and J lost 0; bases outside the gene matches: 14. The CDR3 spans 19 residues. Germline CDR1 and CDR2: MDHEN and SYDVKM. CDR3 region: CASRSPGGFLLSGANVLTF. The CDR3 nucleotides read TGTGCCAGCAGGAGTCCGGGGGGATTCCTCCTCTCTGGGGCCAACGTCCTGACTTTC.

This sequence joins TRBV7-9 and TRBJ1-3, with a weak D call TRBD1 (6 bases). Deletions cut 1 base from V and 0 bases from J, with 10 bases between. The CDR3 runs to 16 residues. Germline V gives CDR1 SEHNR, CDR2 FQNEAQ (reference sequence). In nucleotides, the CDR3 is TGTGCCAGCAGCTTAGGCGGGGGCTTCTCTGGAAACACCATATATTTT. This gives the protein CASSLGGGFSGNTIYF.

This chain connects TRBV15 to TRBJ2-1; TRBD2 might be the D (5 bases). The CDR3 extends over 16 amino acids. Germline CDR1 is LNHNV and CDR2 is YYDKDF (reference sequence). Trimming pared 0 bases from V and 7 bases from J, leaving 16 bases between. The CDR3 DNA is TGTGCCACCAGCAGAGATCGTAGGCTAGCCATTAATGAGCAGTTCTTC. This translates into CATSRDRRLAINEQFF.

This clone was picked up a small number of times. The V call is TRBV11-2, the J call TRBJ1-1; D is possibly TRBD1 (6 bases). CDR1 SGHAT and CDR2 FQNNGV come from the germline V gene. V lost 5 bases to trimming and J lost 5 bases, with 15 bases between them. This CDR3 has 14 residues. The CDR3, as DNA: TGTGCCAGCAGCCAACAGGGAGTCGGGACTGAAGCTTTCTTT. It codes for CASSQQGVGTEAFF.

This chain joins TRBV7-3 and TRBJ2-6; 9 bases line up with TRBD1. After removal of 2 bases from V and 4 bases from J, the junction contained 9 bases not matched to a gene. Germline V gives CDR1 SGHTA, CDR2 FQGTGA. The CDR3 length is 18 residues. CDR3 in amino acids: CASSLYGTGLLGANVLTF. As DNA, the CDR3 is TGTGCCAGCAGCTTATATGGGACAGGGCTATTAGGGGCCAACGTCCTGACTTTC.

This clone was counted between two and nine times. The V and J genes are TRBV6-1 and TRBJ2-5, with D perhaps TRBD2 (5 bases). Per germline, CDR1 MNHNS and CDR2 SASEGT. V was trimmed by 6 bases and J by 5 bases, leaving 16 bases between them. This CDR3 has 14 residues. The CDR3 DNA reads as TGTGCCAGCAGGGTAGGAGCGGCCGGGGAGACCCAGTACTTC. Translating it yields CASRVGAAGETQYF.

This chain links TRBV29-1 with TRBJ1-1, with 8 bases matching TRBD1. Germline V gene data show CDR1 as SQVTM and CDR2 as ANQGSEA. V was clipped by 7 bases and J by 0 bases; unmatched bases: 10. CDR3 length: 15 residues. CDR3: CSAARQGAMNTEAFF. CDR3 DNA: TGCAGCGCAGCCCGGCAGGGGGCCATGAACACTGAAGCTTTCTTT.

This clone was seen only a few times. The rearrangement joins TRBV6-6 to TRBJ1-2; 7 nucleotides match TRBD1. V gave up 4 bases and J gave up 5 bases; unmatched junction bases: 4. The CDR3 runs 13 residues. CDR1 is MNHNY, CDR2 SVGAGI, per germline (reference sequence). The CDR3 sequence is CASSFDRDYGYTF. CDR3 in DNA: TGTGCCAGCAGTTTCGACAGGGATTATGGCTACACCTTC.

This clone was seen only a few times. Other DNA variants within this sample encode the same CDR3. V and J are TRBV5-1 and TRBJ2-2; the D is unclear. V dropped 1 base and J dropped 1 base, with 5 bases sitting between them. Germline V lookup: CDR1 SGHRS, CDR2 YFSETQ. The CDR3 loop spans 14 amino acids. The CDR3 region has the DNA TGCGCCAGCAGCTTGCGAGGGAACACCGGGGAGCTGTTTTTT. This translates into CASSLRGNTGELFF.

The gene calls are TRBV30 and TRBJ2-3, with a weak D call TRBD1 (5 bases). In germline, CDR1 is GTSNPN, CDR2 SVGIG (reference sequence). Trimming left V 2 bases short and J 6 bases short, with 15 bases between. The CDR3 sequence is 14 residues long. The CDR3 protein is CAWSSAGQGDTQYF. The CDR3 DNA is TGTGCCTGGAGTTCGGCAGGGCAAGGGGATACGCAGTATTTT. The whole variable domain, remainder taken from reference TRBV30 and TRBJ2-3, is SQTIHQWPATLVQPVGSPLSLECTVEGTSNPNLYWYRQAAGRGLQLLFYSVGIGQISSEVPQNLSASRPQDRQFILSSKKLLLSDSGFYLCAWSSAGQGDTQYFGPGTRLTVL.

V is TRBV9 and J is TRBJ2-6; D may be TRBD1 (6 bases). The V end lost 4 bases, the J end lost 4 bases, and 12 bases lay between the germline ends. Germline CDR1 is SGDLS and CDR2 is YYNGEE. The CDR3 runs 15 residues. CDR3 sequence: CASSLAGVGANVLTF. The CDR3 DNA is TGTGCCAGCAGCCTCGCAGGGGTCGGGGCCAACGTCCTGACTTTC.

This clone was seen a single time. The gene calls are TRBV2 and TRBJ1-1, with 9 bases identical to TRBD1. The V and J ends lost 3 bases and 0 bases, in that order; junction bases with no gene match: 5. This CDR3 region has 16 residues. Germline CDR1 SNHLY, CDR2 FYNNEI. CDR3 coding DNA: TGTGCCAGCAGTGAGAGGACAGGGGCGATGAACACTGAAGCTTTCTTT. It codes for CASSERTGAMNTEAFF.

V gene TRBV11-1 combines with J gene TRBJ1-2; D remains unclear. V lost 5 bases and J lost 4, with 8 bases in between. The CDR3 spans 12 residues. Germline CDR1 reads SGHAT; CDR2 reads FQDESV (reference sequence). CDR3 bases: TGTGCCAGCAGCCCTGCAGGCTATGGCTACACCTTC. Translating gives CASSPAGYGYTF.

This clone has more than one count but fewer than ten. J is TRBJ2-1 and V is TRBV7-9, with 8 nucleotides matching TRBD2. This CDR3 has 15 residues. J gave up 4 bases and V 8 bases, and 10 bases lay outside the gene matches. Looked up from germline, CDR1 is SEHNR and CDR2 is FQNEAQ (reference sequence). CDR3 coding DNA: TGTGCCAGCCCGATTCCGGGGGGGCTTTACAATGAGCAGTTCTTC. Translating gives CASPIPGGLYNEQFF.

This rearrangement joins TRBV29-1 to TRBJ2-3, with 7 bases fitting TRBD1. Per germline, CDR1 SQVTM and CDR2 ANQGSEA. CDR3 length equals 16 residues. DNA for the CDR3: TGCAGTACCCGAGGGGGCCCCAAACTGAGCACAGATACGCAGTATTTT. This encodes CSTRGGPKLSTDTQYF.

CDR3 protein: CASIQGEAFF. In DNA, the CDR3 is TGTGCCAGTATTCAGGGGGAAGCTTTCTTT. The V gene is TRBV2, the J gene TRBJ1-1, with D perhaps matching TRBD1 (6 bases). This CDR3 region has 10 residues. Germline V gene data show CDR1 as SNHLY and CDR2 as FYNNEI. V dropped 9 bases and J dropped 8 bases, with 10 bases sitting between them. Together with reference TRBV2 and TRBJ1-1, the CDR3 gives the full variable domain: EPEVTQTPSHQVTQMGQEVILRCVPISNHLYFYWYRQILGQKVEFLVSFYNNEISEKSEIFDDQFSVERPDGSNFTLKIRSTKLEDSAMYFCASIQGEAFFGQGTRLTVV.

The chain is built from TRBV6-4 and TRBJ2-3, with a weak D call TRBD1 (5 bases). Germline V lookup: CDR1 MRHNA, CDR2 SNTAGT. The germline V and J ends were trimmed by 3 bases and 4 bases, with 14 bases remaining between them. This CDR3 has 15 residues. The CDR3 nucleotides read TGTGCCAGCAGTGAATACGGCAGGGTTGCAGATACGCAGTATTTT. This sequence encodes CASSEYGRVADTQYF.

A remark on this clone: Distinct nucleotide sequences in the sample also encode this CDR3. The V call is TRBV5-1, the J call TRBJ2-1; 7 nucleotides match TRBD1. V shed 4 bases, J shed 5 bases, and the junction held 3 bases outside the gene matches. The CDR3 has 13 amino acids. Germline V CDR1 and CDR2: SGHRS, YFSETQ. As DNA, the CDR3 is TGCGCCAGCAGCCCTACAGGGGACAATGAGCAGTTCTTC. Amino acids: CASSPTGDNEQFF.

This clone was detected a few times. The rearrangement joins TRBV7-9 to TRBJ1-6, with 9 bases matching TRBD1. CDR1 and CDR2 (germline): SEHNR, FQNEAQ (reference sequence). V shed 1 base, J shed 10 bases, and the junction held 8 bases outside the gene matches. This CDR3 spans 16 amino acids. CDR3 sequence (DNA): TGTGCCAGCAGCTTAGGAACCGGGACAGGGAACTCACCCCTCCACTTT. Its translation: CASSLGTGTGNSPLHF.